Listed below are T cell receptor beta chains from one sample, sequenced in a study of sequential checkpoint blockade in melanoma. Only in-frame clones appear in the TCRdb table, and some are missing; sequencing was by immunoSEQ multiplex PCR. The sample consists of 9,500 to 12,000 clones, around 56% of them appearing once. The sample consisted of CD8+ T cells sorted from blood (inferred from file names), taken from a patient given nivolumab and ipilimumab in sequence. These receptors were taken from a human donor with melanoma. CDR3s include the opening cysteine and the closing phenylalanine or tryptophan. Each record gives: D gene, clone size, V gene, J gene, CDR3 DNA, CDR3 protein. D genes are given only for firm matches. For some rows the clone size is stated as once, few or many, or as a class when expanded; others skip it.

>-|-|TRBV20-1|TRBJ1-2
TGCAGTGCGCAGGGGATCTATGGCTACACCTTC
CSAQGIYGYTF
>TRBD2|-|TRBV7-9|TRBJ2-1
TGTGCCAGCAGCTTAGTTCTAGCGGGAGGGCCCAATGAGCAGTTCTTC
CASSLVLAGGPNEQFF
>-|-|TRBV28|TRBJ1-2
TGTGCCAGCAGCCGAAGCAGGGGCGGCTACACCTTC
CASSRSRGGYTF
>-|-|TRBV25-1|TRBJ1-2
TGTGCCAGCAGTCGGACAGTTTGGTATGGCTACACCTTC
CASSRTVWYGYTF
>TRBD2|-|TRBV15|TRBJ2-5
TGTGCCACCAGCGCCTTAGCGGATGCCGGGGGGGAGACCCAGTACTTC
CATSALADAGGETQYF
>TRBD1|-|TRBV27|TRBJ2-7
TGTGCCAGCAGTTCCCTAAAAACAGGGGAAGGCTACTACGAGCAGTACTTC
CASSSLKTGEGYYEQYF
>-|-|TRBV7-2|TRBJ2-5
TGTGCCAGCAGCTTAGCATTTACAGGGCTGGAAGAGACCCAGTACTTC
CASSLAFTGLEETQYF
>TRBD2|-|TRBV9|TRBJ2-7
TGTGCCAGCAGCGTAGCCCCGGGAGGGCCAGCCTACGAGCAGTACTTC
CASSVAPGGPAYEQYF
>-|-|TRBV27|TRBJ2-1
TGTGCCAGCAGCGGATACAGGGTTCGAAATGAGCAGTTCTTC
CASSGYRVRNEQFF
>TRBD2|-|TRBV20-1|TRBJ2-7
TGCAGTGCGCGGGCGGGAGCCGAGCAGTACTTC
CSARAGAEQYF
>-|-|TRBV11-2|TRBJ2-7
TGTGCCAGCAGCTTAATTAACTACGAGCAGTACTTC
CASSLINYEQYF
>TRBD2|-|TRBV28|TRBJ2-1
TGTGCCAGCAGGAGGCTAGCGGGAGGAACTTCCTACAATGAGCAGTTCTTC
CASRRLAGGTSYNEQFF
>-|-|TRBV15|TRBJ2-7
TGTGCCACCAGCAGAAATGATAGCACCGCATACGAGCAGTACTTC
CATSRNDSTAYEQYF
>-|-|TRBV15|TRBJ1-1
TGTGCCACCAGCAGAGATGAGGACACTGAAGCTTTCTTT
CATSRDEDTEAFF
>TRBD2|-|TRBV7-2|TRBJ2-3
TGTGCCAGCAGCTTAGATGGGACTAGCGGGAGTACCGCAGATACGCAGTATTTT
CASSLDGTSGSTADTQYF
>TRBD1|-|TRBV5-5|TRBJ1-1
TGTGCCAGCAGCTCCTCCGGGACAGGGGGCACTGAAGCTTTCTTT
CASSSSGTGGTEAFF
>TRBD1|-|TRBV9|TRBJ2-2
TGTGCCAGCAGCAATGACAGGGATCAGGGCGGGGAGCTGTTTTTT
CASSNDRDQGGELFF
>-|-|TRBV7-9|TRBJ1-1
TGTGCCAGCAGCTTTGCGGGAACTGAAGCTTTCTTT
CASSFAGTEAFF
>-|-|TRBV4-3|TRBJ2-1
TGCGCCAGCAGCCTCCGAGAGGCGGCCTACAATGAGCAGTTCTTC
CASSLREAAYNEQFF
>-|few|TRBV19|TRBJ2-2
TGTGCCAGTACCTCCCTCCTTTATACCGGGGAGCTGTTTTTT
CASTSLLYTGELFF
>TRBD2|-|TRBV9|TRBJ2-3
TGTGCCAGCAGCGTAGCTGTGGGAGGGTACGCAGATACGCAGTATTTT
CASSVAVGGYADTQYF
>TRBD1|-|TRBV6-6|TRBJ2-2
TGTGCCAGCAGTTCGGACAGGGAGAGCACCGGGGAGCTGTTTTTT
CASSSDRESTGELFF
>-|few|TRBV27|TRBJ2-3
TGTGCCAGCAGTTTAGGATTCCGTCGACTCACCACAGATACGCAGTATTTT
CASSLGFRRLTTDTQYF
>-|few|TRBV6-5|TRBJ2-1
TGTGCCAGCAGTTGGGGAGCTGAACTTGGTGAGCAGTTCTTC
CASSWGAELGEQFF
>-|-|TRBV28|TRBJ1-2
TGTGCCAGCAGCTTGGCCACAGGGTATGATGGCTACACCTTC
CASSLATGYDGYTF
>-|few|TRBV13|TRBJ1-1
TGTGCCAGCAGCTCAGTCAGCCAGGACACTGAAGCTTTCTTT
CASSSVSQDTEAFF
>-|few|TRBV27|TRBJ2-6
TGTGCCAGCAGTTCCTCCGGGGCCAACGTCCTGACTTTC
CASSSSGANVLTF
>TRBD2|-|TRBV7-9|TRBJ2-1
TGTGCCACCAGCCTAGCGGGAGGCTACAATGAGCAGTTCTTC
CATSLAGGYNEQFF
>TRBD2|-|TRBV28|TRBJ2-5
TGTGCCAGCAGCCCCGGGACTAGCGGGAGTGGGACCCAGTACTTC
CASSPGTSGSGTQYF
>-|-|TRBV4-3|TRBJ1-2
TGCGCCAGCAGCCAAGGGATACAGGAGTTCGATGGCTACACCTTC
CASSQGIQEFDGYTF
>TRBD2|few|TRBV6-5|TRBJ2-5
TGTGCCAGCAGTTACTCGAGACTAGCGGCAGGAACCCAGTACTTC
CASSYSRLAAGTQYF
>TRBD1|few|TRBV6-5|TRBJ1-2
TGTGCCAGCAGTTACTCCGGGACAGGGAACTATGGCTACACCTTC
CASSYSGTGNYGYTF
>-|-|TRBV11-2|TRBJ1-3
TGCGCCAGCAGCCAAGATCGCAATATGGGAGGCACCATATATTTT
CASSQDRNMGGTIYF
>-|-|TRBV11-2|TRBJ1-4
TGTGCCAGCAGCTCCCTGGGAGACCGACTGTTTTTT
CASSSLGDRLFF
>-|-|TRBV19|TRBJ2-1
TGTGCCAGTAGTATGCGGGTTACAGATGAGCAGTTCTTC
CASSMRVTDEQFF
>TRBD2|-|TRBV30|TRBJ2-5
TGTGCCTGGAGTGAGTCTTACGAGCGGGAGGTTGTACAAGAGACCCAGTACTTC
CAWSESYEREVVQETQYF
>-|-|TRBV7-8|TRBJ2-7
TGTGCCAGCACCCTCCGAGGTCCCTCCTACGAGCAGTACTTC
CASTLRGPSYEQYF
>-|-|TRBV6-5|TRBJ2-1
TGTGCCAGCAGTTACCGTCCCCTAGGCTCCTACAATGAGCAGTTCTTC
CASSYRPLGSYNEQFF
>TRBD1|-|TRBV6-1|TRBJ2-7
TGTGCCAGCAGTGAGGGGACAGCGGCTTACGAGCAGTACTTC
CASSEGTAAYEQYF
>TRBD2|-|TRBV7-9|TRBJ2-7
TGTGCCAGCAGCTTAGCATTAGCGGGAACCTACGAGCAGTACTTC
CASSLALAGTYEQYF
>-|-|TRBV7-9|TRBJ2-7
TGTGCCAGCAGCAGAGGGTCGGCGGTCTACGAGCAGTACTTC
CASSRGSAVYEQYF
>-|-|TRBV27|TRBJ2-1
TGTGCCAGCAGTTTGGTTAGCGGCTCCTACAATGAGCAGTTCTTC
CASSLVSGSYNEQFF